This T cell receptor (beta chain) was profiled in a study of ipilimumab plus nivolumab after autologous stem cell transplantation. Study context: Patients received a median of roughly five ipilimumab and roughly 8 nivolumab doses. The DLBCL cohort had primary refractory and relapsed disease, with 18-month progression-free survival of approximately 87% and 28%.

The assay was immunoSEQ multiplex PCR, and TCRdb's table has in-frame clones only and misses some. The table shows fewer than 30,000 clones, with around 83% occurring only once. V was clipped by 10 bases and J by 6 bases; unmatched bases: 13. Germline V gene sequence: CDR1 MNHEY, CDR2 SVGAGI. The CDR3 consists of 14 residues. Checkpoint therapy with ipilimumab 1 mg/kg began 14 to 28 days after transplant. Patients got 3 mg/kg IV nivolumab weeks 1, 4, 7, 10, then biweekly through week 26. V is TRBV6-5 and J is TRBJ1-2; 8 nucleotides match TRBD1. This specimen consisted of PBMCs, obtained in a trial of ipilimumab plus nivolumab as post-transplant consolidation. The sequence derives from a male donor with diffuse large B-cell lymphoma. DNA for the CDR3: TGTGCCATCAATCAACCGGGACAGGTGAATGGCTACACCTTC. Its translation is CAINQPGQVNGYTF.